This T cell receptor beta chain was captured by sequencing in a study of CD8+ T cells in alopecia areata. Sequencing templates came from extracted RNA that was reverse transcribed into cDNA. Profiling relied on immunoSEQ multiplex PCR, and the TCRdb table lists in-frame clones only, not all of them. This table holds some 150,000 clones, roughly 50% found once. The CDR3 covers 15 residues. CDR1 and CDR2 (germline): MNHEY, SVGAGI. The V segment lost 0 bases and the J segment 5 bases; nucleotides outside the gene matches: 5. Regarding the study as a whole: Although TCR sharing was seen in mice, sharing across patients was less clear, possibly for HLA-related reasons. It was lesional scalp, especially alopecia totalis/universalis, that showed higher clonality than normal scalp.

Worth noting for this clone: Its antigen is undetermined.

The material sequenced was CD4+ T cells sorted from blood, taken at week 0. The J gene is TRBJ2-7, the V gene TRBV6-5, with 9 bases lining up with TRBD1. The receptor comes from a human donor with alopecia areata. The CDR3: CASSYSWTGANEQYF. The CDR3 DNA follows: TGTGCCAGCAGTTACTCCTGGACAGGGGCTAACGAGCAGTACTTC.